The 25 T cell receptor beta chains reported below all come from one sample, sequenced in a study of post-analysis software for immune sequencing data. Study-level findings and limits: Patients had higher frequencies than controls of about 5 TRBV segments, including TRBV5-6, TRBV5-1 and TRBV20-1.

Antigen specificity for these receptors is unknown. Each TCR beta cDNA library carried unique molecular identifiers. TCRdb itself ran the PCR reads through MiXCR, one entry per CDR3 protein. The repertoire holds 750,000 to 950,000 distinct CDR3 sequences, with about 45% as singletons. The sample was blood. The receptors were gathered from a girl aged 5-17 years with multiple sclerosis.

This chain links TRBV29-1 with TRBJ2-1; D uncertain. Germline V gene sequence: CDR1 SQVTM, CDR2 ANQGSEA. The CDR3 is 16 residues long. The germline V and J ends were trimmed by 3 bases and 2 bases, with 17 bases remaining between them. CDR3 DNA: TGCAGCGTTGATGGTTTAGCAGAGAAAACCTACAATGAGCAGTTCTTC. Its protein is CSVDGLAEKTYNEQFF.

The V gene is TRBV5-6, the J gene TRBJ1-4; D not resolved. The CDR3 is 17 residues long. The germline V gene has CDR1 SGHDT and CDR2 YYEEEE. The germline V and J ends were trimmed by 0 bases and 0 bases, with 12 bases remaining between them. CDR3 region: CASSLGPGGATNEKLFF. The CDR3 DNA reads as TGTGCCAGCAGCTTGGGCCCGGGCGGCGCAACTAATGAAAAACTGTTTTTT.

CDR3 protein: CAIRLGPNTGELFF. For the CDR3, the DNA is TGTGCCATCAGGCTAGGGCCGAACACCGGGGAGCTGTTTTTT. The chain has TRBV10-3 and TRBJ2-2; D not resolved. V lost 6 bases to trimming and J lost 0 bases, with 8 bases between them. This CDR3 is 14 amino acids long. Germline CDR1 ENHRY, CDR2 SYGVKD.

V is TRBV9 and J is TRBJ2-3; possibly TRBD2 for D (6 bases). V was clipped by 3 bases and J by 2 bases, with 10 bases between them. CDR3 length: 14 residues. Germline assignment: CDR1 SGDLS and CDR2 YYNGEE. The CDR3 sequence is CASSALAFTDTQYF. CDR3 DNA: TGTGCCAGCAGCGCTCTAGCGTTCACAGATACGCAGTATTTT.

In its sample, this clonotype was seen a few times. The chain couples TRBV25-1 to TRBJ2-5, with D perhaps matching TRBD1 or TRBD2 (5 bases each). CDR3 length equals 13 residues. Germline V gene sequence: CDR1 MGHDK, CDR2 SYGVNS. Trimming pared 3 bases from V and 4 bases from J, leaving 9 bases between. CDR3 sequence: CASSDQGRETQYF. CDR3 nucleotide sequence: TGTGCCAGCAGTGATCAGGGACGAGAGACCCAGTACTTC.

The chain carries TRBV7-2 and TRBJ2-7; perhaps TRBD2 as D (5 bases). Trimming took off 5 bases at V and 7 bases at J, with 18 bases between the two ends. The CDR3 contains 14 residues. Per germline, CDR1 SGHTA and CDR2 FQGNSA. CDR3 sequence (DNA): TGTGCCAGCAGCCATCCAGGACTCTACAATGAGCAGTACTTC. Translating gives CASSHPGLYNEQYF.

This chain links TRBV20-1 with TRBJ2-3; 10 nucleotides agree with TRBD2. Unmatched junction bases numbered 4, after V lost 7 bases and J lost 6 bases. This CDR3 spans 12 amino acids. Germline CDR1 DFQATT, CDR2 SNEGSKA (reference sequence). The CDR3 DNA reads as TGCAGTGGAGCGGGAGGGAGGGATACGCAGTATTTT. The encoded protein is CSGAGGRDTQYF.

The chain uses TRBV29-1 and TRBJ2-7; 11 bases map to TRBD2. The length of the CDR3 is 15 residues. CDR1 SQVTM and CDR2 ANQGSEA come from the germline V gene. The ends lost 0 bases at V and 6 bases at J; junction bases unmatched: 7. CDR3 sequence (DNA): TGCAGCGTTGAAGAGACTAGCGGGGCCCCAGGCGAGCAGTACTTC. Its translation: CSVEETSGAPGEQYF.

The rearrangement links TRBV18 to TRBJ2-3; 8 positions agree with TRBD1. Trimming at V came to 0 bases and at J to 4 bases, leaving 9 bases not matched to a gene. Germline V gives CDR1 KGHSH, CDR2 LQKENI. The CDR3 loop spans 17 amino acids. This CDR3 is CASSPPADRALADTQYF. CDR3 coding DNA: TGTGCCAGCTCACCACCTGCGGACAGGGCCCTCGCAGATACGCAGTATTTT.

The V and J genes are TRBV28 and TRBJ2-1; weak D call: TRBD1 (6 bases). V was cut by 3 bases and J by 4 bases, with 13 bases left in between. Germline V gene sequence: CDR1 MDHEN, CDR2 SYDVKM. CDR3 length equals 15 residues. The CDR3 protein is CASSFLGHSYNEQFF. The CDR3 nucleotides read TGTGCCAGCAGTTTTTTGGGACATAGTTACAATGAGCAGTTCTTC.

This chain connects TRBV4-3 to TRBJ2-6; the D gene could be TRBD1 or TRBD2 (5 bases each). The CDR3 is made up of 18 amino acids. The V gene lost 1 base and the J gene lost 2 bases, with 15 bases spanning the gap. Germline CDR1 and CDR2: LGHNA and YSLEER. The CDR3 DNA reads as TGCGCCAGCAGCCAAGGCGGGCTAGGGGATACTGGGGCCAACGTCCTGACTTTC. Its translation: CASSQGGLGDTGANVLTF.

This chain joins TRBV9 and TRBJ2-3, with TRBD2 matching 9 bases. V was pared by 4 bases and J by 4 bases, with 16 bases of the junction left unmatched. The CDR3 runs to 18 residues. From germline, CDR1 is SGDLS and CDR2 YYNGEE. Here the CDR3 DNA reads TGTGCCAGCAGCCCCCGCGGGTTGGCGGGAGGGTTCGCAGATACGCAGTATTTT. Translated, it gives CASSPRGLAGGFADTQYF.

The chain recombines TRBV12-3 or TRBV12-4 with TRBJ1-1, with D possibly matching TRBD1 (6 bases). V lost 4 bases and J lost 4, with 13 bases in between. The CDR3 contains 14 residues. The CDR3 protein is CASSYTGSVTEAFF. CDR3 nucleotide sequence: TGTGCCAGCAGTTACACAGGGTCTGTCACTGAAGCTTTCTTT.

This clonotype was recorded a few times. This chain connects TRBV24-1 to TRBJ1-5; D is unclear. From germline, CDR1 is KGHDR and CDR2 SFDVKD. Trimming stripped 4 bases from V and 9 bases from J, with 12 bases between. CDR3 length: 13 residues. The CDR3 reads CATSEPLLGPQHF. CDR3 nucleotides: TGTGCCACCAGTGAACCCCTGTTGGGGCCCCAGCATTTT.

The table lists this clonotype with a few counts. The V call is TRBV4-3, the J call TRBJ2-1; 9 bases align to TRBD2. Germline loops: CDR1 LGHNA, CDR2 YSLEER. This CDR3 spans 17 amino acids. V was pared by 2 bases and J by 4 bases, with 9 bases of the junction left unmatched. CDR3 loop: CASSQWAGTSSYNEQFF. CDR3 bases: TGCGCCAGCAGCCAATGGGCCGGGACTAGCAGTTACAATGAGCAGTTCTTC.

The chain joins TRBV4-2 to TRBJ1-5, with D hard to call. The CDR3 sequence is 16 residues long. CDR1 and CDR2 from the germline V gene are LGHNA and YNFKEQ. V shed 1 base and J shed 0 bases, with 10 bases lying between them. CDR3: CASSQGGLRSNQPQHF. The CDR3 DNA sequence: TGTGCCAGCAGCCAAGGAGGGTTACGTAGCAATCAGCCCCAGCATTTT.

The chain carries TRBV28 and TRBJ1-1; unclear D gene. Looked up from germline, CDR1 is MDHEN and CDR2 is SYDVKM. V was pared by 7 bases and J by 1 base, with 10 bases between. The CDR3 runs 13 residues. Here the CDR3 reads CASTAAGNTEAFF. DNA of the CDR3: TGTGCCAGCACCGCGGCAGGGAACACTGAAGCTTTCTTT.

V usage is TRBV29-1 and J usage is TRBJ1-5; a possible D gene is TRBD1 (6 bases). Germline lookup yields CDR1 SQVTM and CDR2 ANQGSEA. This CDR3 region has 14 residues. V lost 4 bases and J lost 3, with 13 bases in between. The CDR3 loop reads CSVGAGALNQPQHF. As DNA, the CDR3 is TGCAGCGTTGGGGCAGGGGCCCTCAATCAGCCCCAGCATTTT. Variable domain in full (rest from reference TRBV29-1 and TRBJ1-5): SAVISQKPSRDICQRGTSLTIQCQVDSQVTMMFWYRQQPGQSLTLIATANQGSEATYESGFVIDKFPISRPNLTFSTLTVSNMSPEDSSIYLCSVGAGALNQPQHFGDGTRLSIL.

The genes are TRBV7-9 and TRBJ2-6, with a tentative D call TRBD1 (6 bases). The CDR3 consists of 15 residues. Germline values: CDR1 SEHNR, CDR2 FQNEAQ (reference sequence). V lost 5 bases to trimming and J lost 5 bases, with 13 bases between them. The CDR3 region has the DNA TGTGCCAGCAGCCTCCGGGACATCAGGGCCAACGTCCTGACTTTC. This codes for CASSLRDIRANVLTF.

The CDR3 is CAISDPSGNQPQHF. CDR3 coding DNA: TGTGCCATCAGTGATCCATCGGGCAATCAGCCCCAGCATTTT. J is TRBJ1-5 and V is TRBV10-3; no reliable D call. The V end lost 3 bases, the J end lost 2 bases, and 8 bases lay between the germline ends. The CDR3 loop spans 14 amino acids. CDR1 and CDR2 from the germline V gene are ENHRY and SYGVKD.

The genes are TRBV27 and TRBJ2-7, with 9 bases identical to TRBD2. J lost 7 bases, V lost 0 bases, and 10 bases had no gene match. The CDR3 length is 16 residues. The germline gives CDR1 MNHEY, CDR2 SMNVEV (reference sequence). CDR3 region: CASSLSQGTSQAEQYF. Here the CDR3 DNA reads TGTGCCAGCAGTTTATCGCAGGGGACTAGCCAGGCAGAGCAGTACTTC.

The rearrangement links TRBV28 to TRBJ2-1; either TRBD1 or TRBD2 may supply D (5 bases each). This CDR3 is 12 amino acids long. V was clipped by 3 bases and J by 14 bases, with 14 bases between them. Per germline, CDR1 MDHEN and CDR2 SYDVKM. The CDR3 spells CASSLRGAREFF. The CDR3 nucleotides are TGTGCCAGCAGTTTGAGAGGGGCGAGGGAGTTCTTC. Complete variable domain (other parts from reference TRBV28 and TRBJ2-1): DVKVTQSSRYLVKRTGEKVFLECVQDMDHENMFWYRQDPGLGLRLIYFSYDVKMKEKGDIPEGYSVSREKKERFSLILESASTNQTSMYLCASSLRGAREFFGPGTRLTVL.

The rearrangement uses TRBV24-1 and TRBJ1-2; the D is unclear. Deletions cut 2 bases from V and 4 bases from J, with 10 bases between. CDR1 and CDR2 (germline): KGHDR, SFDVKD. This CDR3 region has 14 residues. As DNA, the CDR3 is TGTGCCACCAGTGATTCCACCGACACCTATGGCTACACCTTC. Translated: CATSDSTDTYGYTF.

This clonotype was seen just once. This chain joins TRBV6-5 and TRBJ1-1; a weak D match, TRBD1 (5 bases). This CDR3 spans 11 amino acids. V was shortened by 2 bases and J by 7 bases, with 5 bases between the two germline ends. Per germline, CDR1 MNHEY and CDR2 SVGAGI. The CDR3 loop is CASSYQGEAFF. The CDR3 nucleotides read TGTGCCAGCAGTTACCAGGGTGAAGCTTTCTTT.

This clonotype was recorded once. The chain is built from TRBV12-3 or TRBV12-4 and TRBJ1-5; 7 bases map to TRBD1. After removal of 3 bases from V and 0 bases from J, the junction contained 8 bases not matched to a gene. The CDR3 length is 17 residues. CDR3 sequence (DNA): TGTGCCAGCAGTTTGGGGCAGGGGGTGACTAGCAATCAGCCCCAGCATTTT. As protein: CASSLGQGVTSNQPQHF.